The rows below give T cell receptor beta chains drawn from one sample of a study of cytomegalovirus exposure and HLA in healthy donors. Sequenced by immunoSEQ multiplex PCR; TCRdb stores in-frame clones only, minus some. The sample has over 150,000 clones; about 82% are singletons. Sequenced material: PBMCs. Receptors originate from a male donor in good health and CMV-seronegative. CDR3s include the opening cysteine and the closing phenylalanine or tryptophan. The D gene is left open where the match is weak. Clone size is not always given. Where it is, it says once, few, many or a class for expanded clones.

j_call	v_call	d_call	clone_size	cdr3_aa	cdr3_nt
TRBJ2-5	TRBV7-9	TRBD1	NA	CASSQGQRIETQYF	TGTGCCAGCAGCCAGGGACAGAGGATAGAGACCCAGTACTTC
TRBJ1-2	TRBV29-1	TRBD1	NA	CSVHPGTGGWGYTF	TGCAGCGTCCACCCCGGGACAGGGGGCTGGGGCTACACCTTC
TRBJ1-2	TRBV11-2	NA	once	CASSSRGHYGYTF	TGTGCCAGCAGCAGCAGGGGTCACTATGGCTACACCTTC
TRBJ2-3	TRBV19	NA	NA	CASSMVASIRTDTQYF	TGTGCCAGTAGTATGGTTGCTAGCATCCGCACAGATACGCAGTATTTT
TRBJ1-4	TRBV5-1	NA	NA	CASSSTGTTNEKLFF	TGCGCCAGCAGCTCGACCGGGACTACGAATGAAAAACTGTTTTTT
TRBJ2-7	TRBV27	TRBD2	NA	CASSGTSGSWQYF	TGTGCCAGCAGTGGGACTAGCGGGAGTTGGCAGTACTTC
TRBJ1-1	TRBV15	TRBD1	NA	CATSPPGQLNTEAFF	TGTGCCACCAGCCCACCGGGACAGCTGAACACTGAAGCTTTCTTT
TRBJ2-5	TRBV27	TRBD2	NA	CASRLAGAGRETQYF	TGTGCCAGCCGCTTGGCGGGAGCGGGACGAGAGACCCAGTACTTC
TRBJ1-1	TRBV28	NA	NA	CSSGAGVTMNTEAFF	TGTAGTTCAGGGGCAGGGGTGACTATGAACACTGAAGCTTTCTTT
TRBJ2-5	TRBV5-4	NA	NA	CANLLTRETQYF	TGTGCCAACCTCCTAACGCGTGAGACCCAGTACTTC
TRBJ1-1	TRBV5-1	NA	NA	CASSLAPGNTEAFF	TGCGCCAGCAGCTTGGCCCCGGGGAACACTGAAGCTTTCTTT
TRBJ1-1	TRBV28	NA	few	CASSEIGAEAFF	TGTGCCAGCAGCGAGATTGGGGCCGAAGCTTTCTTT
TRBJ2-1	TRBV5-6	TRBD2	few	CASSLVGGQPVRGAYEQFF	TGTGCCAGCAGCTTGGTTGGTGGCCAACCCGTGCGGGGGGCGTATGAGCAGTTCTTC
TRBJ1-6	TRBV6-5	TRBD1	NA	CASSYGTGNNSPLHF	TGTGCCAGCAGTTACGGGACAGGAAATAATTCACCCCTCCACTTT
TRBJ2-2	TRBV11-2	TRBD1	NA	CASSPTRQGAGELFF	TGTGCCAGCAGCCCCACCAGACAGGGGGCCGGGGAGCTGTTTTTT
TRBJ1-2	TRBV19	NA	NA	CASSRTLDSSAGYTF	TGTGCCAGTAGTAGGACCCTGGACAGCTCGGCGGGCTACACCTTC
TRBJ2-5	TRBV6-1	NA	NA	CASSEGGFGEETQYF	TGTGCCAGCAGTGAAGGGGGCTTCGGAGAAGAGACCCAGTACTTC
TRBJ2-1	TRBV4-3	NA	few	CASSQKLGLGYNEQFF	TGCGCCAGCAGCCAAAAACTTGGACTGGGCTACAATGAGCAGTTCTTC
TRBJ2-7	TRBV19	TRBD2	NA	CASSKASGRSGYEQYF	TGTGCCAGTAGTAAGGCTAGCGGGAGGAGCGGATACGAGCAGTACTTC
TRBJ2-5	TRBV7-3	TRBD2	NA	CASSWSGGTVETQYF	TGTGCCAGCAGCTGGAGCGGGGGGACTGTAGAGACCCAGTACTTC
TRBJ1-5	TRBV18	NA	NA	CASSTGVSNQPQHF	TGTGCCAGCTCAACGGGGGTTAGCAATCAGCCCCAGCATTTT
TRBJ1-1	TRBV29-1	TRBD1	few	CSVIRDRGREYTEAFF	TGCAGCGTGATAAGGGACAGGGGGCGCGAGTACACTGAAGCTTTCTTT